This T cell receptor (beta chain) was documented in a study of T cells in Graves' hyperthyroidism and ophthalmopathy. Study observations and caveats: Appearing also in blood were most of the thyroid clonotypes expanded above 0.001. A median 6.5 months before onset, the model predicted ophthalmopathy.

Cells are PBMCs isolated from approximately 9.2 ml of fresh blood. As to this clonotype: Its antigen is still unknown.

Using RNA transcripts as the source, TCR beta CDR3 regions were amplified. HTBI primers drove first-round RT-PCR of the TCR CDR3. TCRdb re-called the multiplex PCR reads with MiXCR, one entry per CDR3 protein. Of roughly 700,000 distinct CDR3 sequences detected, 30% to 40% appear once; the ten largest clones hold less than 40%. CDR1 is SGDLS and CDR2 is YYNGEE in the germline V gene. CDR3 length: 19 amino acids. V trimming: 1 base; J trimming: 3 bases; junction bases outside the gene matches: 14. This sequence originates from a woman aged 40 to 50 with Graves' hyperthyroidism. The chain carries TRBV9 and TRBJ2-3; 10 nucleotides match TRBD2. The sample taken for sequencing was blood. The CDR3 nucleotides are TGTGCCAGCAGCGTACCCTATTCTAGCGGGAGAGGTGGGACAGATACGCAGTATTTT. As protein: CASSVPYSSGRGGTDTQYF.